One TCR beta chain is described in this entry. Per the original methods: Researchers report that nucleated cell counts were estimated from reference gene primer amplification. Profiled with immunoSEQ multiplex PCR; TCRdb holds only in-frame clones, not every one. V, J and clone size are those of that table, while D and trimming were read from the DNA. The profile covers about 330,000 clones, with around 89% appearing a single time and 3.5% to 4% taken by the ten largest. The sample belongs to a study of blood T cell repertoires in COVID-19. Study in general: The United States, Italy and Spain supplied acute and convalescent COVID-19 samples.

V shed 2 bases, J shed 6 bases, and the junction held 10 bases outside the gene matches. The germline V gene has CDR1 MDHEN and CDR2 SYDVKM. The CDR3 totals 15 residues. Material for sequencing was peripheral blood. The chain combines TRBV28 with TRBJ2-7; 7 nucleotides align to TRBD2. The TCR was taken from a woman aged 45 to 65 with active or convalescent COVID-19. In DNA form, the CDR3 reads TGTGCCAGCAGTTTAATAGCGGGCGGGACCACCGAGCAGTACTTC. Its protein is CASSLIAGGTTEQYF.